This TCR beta chain comes out of a study of blood T cell repertoires in COVID-19. There are 15 residues in the CDR3. Germline V gene data show CDR1 as KGHSH and CDR2 as LQKENI. The junction had 7 bases not matched to a gene; V was cut back by 3 bases and J by 10 bases. Sequencing used immunoSEQ multiplex PCR; TCRdb keeps in-frame clones, though not all of them. The data show 90,000 to 130,000 clones, around 84% seen once. The chain employs TRBV18 and TRBJ1-6; 9 bases align to TRBD1. The sequencing input was peripheral blood. The receptor's source is a man aged 35 to 55 with acute or convalescent COVID-19. CDR3 amino acids: CASSPRGTGKSPLHF. The CDR3 DNA is TGTGCCAGCTCACCCAGGGGGACAGGGAAATCACCCCTCCACTTT.